The entry that follows covers one TCR beta chain sequence. Its antigen is unknown. The record originates from a study of T cells in tuberculosis. For the study at large: Within 7 days of starting treatment, or before, PBMC were stored.

Noted time point: new active TB diagnosis, blood taken before or within 7 days of starting treatment. Active tuberculosis patients were new diagnoses, HIV-seronegative, South African, and aged 18 years or older. Each clinical donor contributed on average around 97,000 T cells from unsorted cryopreserved PBMC. The table came from immunoSEQ multiplex PCR; TCRdb's copy has only in-frame clones and leaves some out. Seen here are tens of thousands of clones, around 93% observed once, and the top ten hold 2% to 3%. With 2 bases removed from V and 3 bases from J, the gap between germline ends came to 8 bases. This CDR3 is 12 amino acids long. Germline V gives CDR1 GTSNPN, CDR2 SVGIG (reference sequence). Points from the study as a whole: Classification accuracy was 80% to 90% (AUROC under 0.95) with the GMM-specific repertoire.

This chain uses TRBV30 with TRBJ2-7; perhaps TRBD1 as D (5 bases). This clonotype was obtained from an adult with tuberculosis. Sequenced material: PBMCs, taken at tuberculosis diagnosis. CDR3 nucleotide sequence: TGTGCCTGGAGTAGGGGCCTCTACGAGCAGTACTTC. Translated: CAWSRGLYEQYF. The complete variable domain, with remaining parts taken from reference TRBV30 and TRBJ2-7, reads SQTIHQWPATLVQPVGSPLSLECTVEGTSNPNLYWYRQAAGRGLQLLFYSVGIGQISSEVPQNLSASRPQDRQFILSSKKLLLSDSGFYLCAWSRGLYEQYFGPGTRLTVT.